Listed here are 7 T cell receptor beta chains from one sample, sequenced in a study of T cell responses to AZD1222 COVID-19 vaccine. Sequencing was performed with immunoSEQ multiplex PCR; in TCRdb, only in-frame clones are kept and a portion is missing. The table shows fewer than 150,000 clones, with 88% occurring only once. The input for sequencing was peripheral blood, taken on day 0 of AZD1222 vaccination. Receptors originate from an adult in good health.

The chain recombines TRBV30 with TRBJ1-5; possibly TRBD1 for D (5 bases). V lost 0 bases and J lost 0, with 9 bases in between. This CDR3 has 15 amino acids. The germline gives CDR1 GTSNPN, CDR2 SVGIG (reference sequence). The CDR3 loop reads CAWSVRGVSNQPQHF. CDR3 DNA sequence: TGTGCCTGGAGTGTACGGGGGGTTAGCAATCAGCCCCAGCATTTT. The whole variable domain, filled in from reference TRBV30 and TRBJ1-5, reads SQTIHQWPATLVQPVGSPLSLECTVEGTSNPNLYWYRQAAGRGLQLLFYSVGIGQISSEVPQNLSASRPQDRQFILSSKKLLLSDSGFYLCAWSVRGVSNQPQHFGDGTRLSIL.

The rearrangement joins TRBV10-3 to TRBJ1-5, with D maybe TRBD1 (6 bases). The germline gives CDR1 ENHRY, CDR2 SYGVKD. CDR3 length: 15 residues. Trimming pared 5 bases from V and 4 bases from J, leaving 15 bases between. CDR3 coding DNA: TGTGCCATCAGTCTTGCAGGGGACCAGAATCAGCCCCAGCATTTT. It translates to CAISLAGDQNQPQHF.

This chain connects TRBV5-1 to TRBJ2-7; either TRBD1 or TRBD2 may fit D (6 bases each). Trimming cost V 5 bases and J 1 base, with 16 bases left between them. CDR1 is SGHRS and CDR2 is YFSETQ in the germline V gene. This CDR3 has 15 amino acids. CDR3 nucleotide sequence: TGCGCCAGCAGTGTGACGGGGGCATCATCCTACGAGCAGTACTTC. This sequence encodes CASSVTGASSYEQYF.

The J gene is TRBJ2-7, the V gene TRBV19; a possible D gene is TRBD2 (6 bases). CDR1 LNHDA and CDR2 SQIVND come from the germline V gene (reference sequence). CDR3 length: 12 residues. V gave up 6 bases and J gave up 5 bases, with 11 bases separating them. CDR3 coding DNA: TGTGCCAGTAGCGGGGGTTGGGACGAGCAGTACTTC. Protein sequence: CASSGGWDEQYF.

This rearrangement joins TRBV29-1 to TRBJ1-2; no reliable D call. The CDR3 totals 12 residues. CDR1 and CDR2 (germline): SQVTM, ANQGSEA. V was clipped by 4 bases and J by 3 bases, with 9 bases between them. CDR3 DNA: TGCAGCGTTGTCAGGTCCCACTATGGCTACACCTTC. Its translation: CSVVRSHYGYTF.

This chain links TRBV29-1 with TRBJ2-2; D uncertain. Trimming cost V 7 bases and J 0 bases, with 12 bases left between them. This CDR3 region has 14 residues. CDR1 is SQVTM and CDR2 is ANQGSEA in the germline V gene. This chain's CDR3 is CSALTVTNTGELFF. CDR3 nucleotides: TGCAGCGCATTGACGGTAACGAACACCGGGGAGCTGTTTTTT.

This clone turned up a few times. The genes are TRBV18 and TRBJ1-1; 9 bases line up with TRBD1. There are 14 residues in the CDR3. The ends lost 5 bases at V and 8 bases at J; junction bases unmatched: 9. Germline CDR1 KGHSH, CDR2 LQKENI. The CDR3 protein is CASSSRQGGREAFF. CDR3 in DNA: TGTGCCAGCTCATCCCGACAGGGGGGACGGGAAGCTTTCTTT.